This TCR beta chain was recorded in a study of shared clonotypes between healthy human individuals. Study-wide context: CD8 memory received one plate per donor, CD8 naive two, CD4 memory three and CD4 naive three. Findings and limits, study-wide: Generation probabilities were higher for clonotypes shared across all four sorted-subset donors than for unshared ones.

Germline-derived CDR1 and CDR2 are PRHDT and FYEKMQ (reference sequence). The CDR3 is 16 residues long. V lost 2 bases, J lost 1 base, and 14 bases lay in between. To note about this clone: Its antigen is unidentified.

The healthy adult donors were HIV-negative and reported no recent acute infections or vaccinations. Per the authors' pipeline: ImmunoSEQ output lacked quality scores and full-length reads, limiting matched filtering. Measured with immunoSEQ multiplex PCR; TCRdb has only the in-frame clones, and not every one. The V and J calls and clone size are taken from that table; D and trimming were inferred from the DNA. The sample yields over a million clones, over 95% seen once. The clonotype comes from a man aged 25 to 40 in good health. This chain connects TRBV13 to TRBJ1-1, with D tentatively TRBD1 (6 bases). The source material was naive CD4+ T cells sorted from blood. This sample's subset: CD45RA+ positively selected. CDR3 nucleotides: TGTGCCAGCAGCTTATCCCCCGGACAGAAGAACACTGAAGCTTTCTTT. It codes for CASSLSPGQKNTEAFF.